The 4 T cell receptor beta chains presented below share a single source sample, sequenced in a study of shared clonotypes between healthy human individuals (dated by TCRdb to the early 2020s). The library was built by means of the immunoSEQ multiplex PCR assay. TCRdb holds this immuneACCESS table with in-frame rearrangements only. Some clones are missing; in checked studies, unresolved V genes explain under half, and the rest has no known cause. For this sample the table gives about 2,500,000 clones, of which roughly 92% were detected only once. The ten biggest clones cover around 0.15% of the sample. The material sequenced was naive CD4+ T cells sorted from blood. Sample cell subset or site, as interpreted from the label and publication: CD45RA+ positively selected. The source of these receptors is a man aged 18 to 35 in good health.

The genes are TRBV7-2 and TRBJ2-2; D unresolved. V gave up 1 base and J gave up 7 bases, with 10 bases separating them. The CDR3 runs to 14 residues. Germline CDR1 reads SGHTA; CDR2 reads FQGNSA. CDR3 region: CASSLDSRSGELFF. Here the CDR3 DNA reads TGTGCCAGCAGCTTAGATAGTAGGAGCGGGGAGCTGTTTTTT.

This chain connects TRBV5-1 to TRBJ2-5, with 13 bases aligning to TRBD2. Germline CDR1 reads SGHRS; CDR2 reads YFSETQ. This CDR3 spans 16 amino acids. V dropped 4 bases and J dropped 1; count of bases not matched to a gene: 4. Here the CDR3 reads CASSHGLAGAQETQYF. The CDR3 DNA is TGCGCCAGCAGCCACGGACTAGCGGGAGCCCAAGAGACCCAGTACTTC.

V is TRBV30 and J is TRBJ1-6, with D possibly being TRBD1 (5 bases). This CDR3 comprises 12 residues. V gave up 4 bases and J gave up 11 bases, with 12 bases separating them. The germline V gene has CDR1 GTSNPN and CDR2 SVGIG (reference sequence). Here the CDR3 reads CAWTRDLTPLHF. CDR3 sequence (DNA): TGTGCCTGGACCCGGGACCTTACACCCCTCCACTTT.

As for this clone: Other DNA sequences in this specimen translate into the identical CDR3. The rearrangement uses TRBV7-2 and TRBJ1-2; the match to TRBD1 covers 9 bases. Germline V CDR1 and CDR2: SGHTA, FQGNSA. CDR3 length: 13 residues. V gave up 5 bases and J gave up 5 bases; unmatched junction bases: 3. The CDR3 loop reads CASSRTGAYGYTF. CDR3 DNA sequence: TGTGCCAGCAGCAGGACAGGGGCTTATGGCTACACCTTC.